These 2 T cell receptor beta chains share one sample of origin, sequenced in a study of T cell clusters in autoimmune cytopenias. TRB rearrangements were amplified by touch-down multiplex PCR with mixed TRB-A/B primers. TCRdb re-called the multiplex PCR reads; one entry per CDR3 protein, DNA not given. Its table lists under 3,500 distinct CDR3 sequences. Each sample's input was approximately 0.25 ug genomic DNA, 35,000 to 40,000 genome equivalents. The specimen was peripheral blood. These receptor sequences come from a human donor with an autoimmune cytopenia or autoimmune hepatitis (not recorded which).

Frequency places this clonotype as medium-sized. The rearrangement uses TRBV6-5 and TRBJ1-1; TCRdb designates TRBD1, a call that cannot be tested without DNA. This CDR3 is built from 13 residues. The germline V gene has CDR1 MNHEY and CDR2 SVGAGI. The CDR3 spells CASSYAGTDEAFF.

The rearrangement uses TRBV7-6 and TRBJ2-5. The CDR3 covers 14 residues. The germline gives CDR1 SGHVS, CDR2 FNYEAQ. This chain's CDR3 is CASSLARWRETQYF.